This record concerns one T cell receptor beta chain sequence. No antigen is known for it. This sample stems from a study of shared clonotypes between healthy human individuals. Study conclusions and caveats: The represented genetic and exposure-history diversity was limited by the small number of donors.

Germline values: CDR1 SGHRS, CDR2 YFSETQ. This CDR3 is 14 amino acids long. With 7 bases removed from V and 2 bases from J, the gap between germline ends came to 12 bases. Deep-level settings were used for running the assay. The repertoire was sequenced with immunoSEQ multiplex PCR; TCRdb's copy has only in-frame clones and lacks some. The sample lists 2 million to 3 million clones, 93% occurring once. The sample taken for sequencing was naive CD4+ T cells from PBMCs. Subset: CD45RA+ positively selected. The rearrangement links TRBV5-1 to TRBJ2-2; tentative D call: TRBD2 (5 bases). The receptor's source is a man aged 18-30 years in good health. Some clones in this sample may be carry-over from other donors' samples. CDR3 in amino acids: CASARTVNTGELFF. CDR3 DNA: TGCGCCAGCGCACGGACTGTTAACACCGGGGAGCTGTTTTTT.